This T cell receptor (beta chain) is from a study of blood T cell repertoires in COVID-19. Looking at the study overall: Samples representing acute and convalescent COVID-19 were sourced from the United States, Italy and Spain. Sources were T cells, B-cell-depleted T cells, or PBMCs; the material itself was cDNA or gDNA.

How the authors handled the data: Estimates of nucleated cell counts were drawn from the amplification of reference gene primers. The method was immunoSEQ multiplex PCR; TCRdb's version includes in-frame clones alone and lacks a portion of them. Clone size and V and J calls were adopted from that table, with D and trimming inferred from the DNA. This sample has 290,000 or so clones, with roughly 85% found just once. CDR1 and CDR2 (germline): MDHEN, SYDVKM. The ends lost 8 bases at V and 4 bases at J; junction bases unmatched: 15. The CDR3 spans 17 residues. Material: peripheral blood. This clonotype was sampled from a man aged 45-60 years with active or convalescent COVID-19. This rearrangement joins TRBV28 to TRBJ2-7; 12 bases agree with TRBD1. CDR3 region: CASLGDRGRRTSYEQYF. The CDR3, as DNA: TGTGCCAGCTTAGGGGACAGGGGGCGCAGGACCTCATACGAGCAGTACTTC.